The 29 T cell receptor beta chains below all came from one sample that was sequenced in a study of OX40 agonist ivuxolimab in advanced cancers. Measured with immunoSEQ multiplex PCR; TCRdb has only the in-frame clones, and not every one. The sample yields 70,000 to 75,000 clones, 92% seen once. The material sequenced was CD4+ or CD8+ T cells sorted from blood, taken in a trial of the OX40 agonist ivuxolimab. The receptors derive from an adult with an advanced solid tumor such as melanoma, head and neck, liver or kidney cancer.

This chain links TRBV7-9 with TRBJ2-5; TRBD2 agrees at 13 bases. Germline V gives CDR1 SEHNR, CDR2 FQNEAQ (reference sequence). V trimming: 5 bases; J trimming: 1 base; junction bases outside the gene matches: 10. The CDR3 runs to 18 residues. CDR3 sequence: CASSPRTSGSVGQETQYF. The CDR3 bases are TGTGCCAGCAGCCCTCGGACTAGCGGGAGCGTGGGCCAAGAGACCCAGTACTTC.

The chain couples TRBV6-1 to TRBJ2-1, with D hard to call. The V gene's germline CDR1 is MNHNS and CDR2 SASEGT. CDR3 size: 17 residues. V lost 0 bases and J lost 3, with 15 bases in between. The chain's CDR3 is CASSEAPRRLLYNEQFF. CDR3 DNA sequence: TGTGCCAGCAGTGAAGCGCCTAGACGGTTACTCTACAATGAGCAGTTCTTC.

The rearrangement links TRBV7-8 to TRBJ2-7, with a possible D match to TRBD1 (5 bases). The CDR3 totals 17 residues. V lost 0 bases and J lost 1, with 16 bases in between. CDR1 and CDR2 (germline): SGHVS, FQNEAQ. The CDR3 nucleotides are TGTGCCAGCAGCTTAGCCCTCCAGGGTCCTACTTCCTACGAGCAGTACTTC. It yields the protein CASSLALQGPTSYEQYF.

This sequence joins TRBV9 and TRBJ1-4; D is perhaps TRBD1 (5 bases). Looked up from germline, CDR1 is SGDLS and CDR2 is YYNGEE. The CDR3 totals 16 residues. V was cut by 7 bases and J by 3 bases, with 19 bases left in between. The CDR3 loop is CASAPVGGVANEKLFF. The DNA of the CDR3 is TGTGCCAGCGCCCCAGTCGGGGGGGTGGCTAATGAAAAACTGTTTTTT.

The J gene is TRBJ2-7, the V gene TRBV5-1, with TRBD2 matching 7 bases. The V segment lost 0 bases and the J segment 3 bases; nucleotides outside the gene matches: 3. Germline V lookup: CDR1 SGHRS, CDR2 YFSETQ. The length of the CDR3 is 14 residues. CDR3 amino acids: CASSLDGTNYEQYF. CDR3 sequence (DNA): TGCGCCAGCAGCTTGGACGGGACTAACTACGAGCAGTACTTC.

This clone was recorded once. The rearrangement joins TRBV18 to TRBJ2-2, with D tentatively TRBD1 (5 bases). V was pared by 10 bases and J by 0 bases, with 12 bases between. The CDR3 is 14 residues long. Germline V lookup: CDR1 KGHSH, CDR2 LQKENI. The CDR3 sequence is CANSPQANTGELFF. In DNA form, the CDR3 reads TGTGCCAACTCTCCACAGGCGAACACCGGGGAGCTGTTTTTT.

The V gene is TRBV6-5, the J gene TRBJ1-1; perhaps TRBD1 as D (6 bases). Trimming took 0 bases from V and 1 from J, leaving 9 bases between them. CDR3 length: 15 amino acids. Germline CDR1 MNHEY, CDR2 SVGAGI. DNA for the CDR3: TGTGCCAGCAGTTACTCCGGACAGAGGAACACTGAAGCTTTCTTT. Protein sequence: CASSYSGQRNTEAFF.

The chain carries TRBV5-1 and TRBJ2-2; possibly TRBD2 for D (5 bases). The CDR3 is made up of 14 amino acids. The germline V gene encodes CDR1 SGHRS and CDR2 YFSETQ. V was cut by 9 bases and J by 2 bases, with 14 bases left in between. This CDR3 reads CATSPAVNTGELFF. The CDR3 coding sequence is TGCGCCACCTCCCCAGCGGTTAACACCGGGGAGCTGTTTTTT. The complete variable domain, with remaining parts taken from reference TRBV5-1 and TRBJ2-2, reads KAGVTQTPRYLIKTRGQQVTLSCSPISGHRSVSWYQQTPGQGLQFLFEYFSETQRNKGNFPGRFSGRQFSNSRSEMNVSTLELGDSALYLCATSPAVNTGELFFGEGSRLTVL.

In this sample, this clone turned up once. The V and J genes are TRBV18 and TRBJ1-1; D is uncertain. The germline V gene encodes CDR1 KGHSH and CDR2 LQKENI. The V and J ends lost 0 bases and 1 base respectively, with 9 bases between them. The length of the CDR3 is 15 residues. CDR3 in amino acids: CASSPPSGQNTEAFF. The CDR3 DNA is TGTGCCAGCTCACCACCGAGTGGGCAGAACACTGAAGCTTTCTTT.

This rearrangement joins TRBV4-1 to TRBJ1-2; no clear D gene. Between the trimmed V and J ends, which lost 3 bases and 7 bases, there was a span of 21 bases. This CDR3 is 16 amino acids long. In germline, CDR1 is MGHRA, CDR2 YSYEKL. The CDR3 here is CASSQQDPTPSAGYTF. The CDR3 bases are TGCGCCAGCAGCCAGCAGGACCCGACGCCGTCGGCTGGCTACACCTTC.

This clone is a singleton in its sample. The genes are TRBV14 and TRBJ2-1, with D tentatively TRBD2 (5 bases). The V end was cut by 4 bases, the J end by 4 bases, with 17 bases between. This CDR3 is built from 16 residues. Germline loops: CDR1 SGHDN, CDR2 FVKESK. CDR3: CASSRQPQRLYNEQFF. CDR3 nucleotide sequence: TGTGCCAGCAGCCGGCAACCCCAGCGGTTATACAATGAGCAGTTCTTC.

The chain is built from TRBV6-1 and TRBJ2-5; D remains unclear. The CDR3 is 18 residues long. V was pared by 2 bases and J by 0 bases, with 19 bases between. Germline loops: CDR1 MNHNS, CDR2 SASEGT. DNA for the CDR3: TGTGCCAGCAGTGAAAATGTGGTGACGGTGGGGTACCAAGAGACCCAGTACTTC. Translation: CASSENVVTVGYQETQYF.

This chain links TRBV5-1 with TRBJ2-7; 7 bases line up with TRBD1. Trimming removed 4 bases from V and 5 bases from J; junction bases left unmatched: 9. This CDR3 is built from 14 residues. The germline V gene has CDR1 SGHRS and CDR2 YFSETQ. The CDR3 DNA sequence: TGCGCCAGCAGCACCGGACAGGTAATTAACGAGCAGTACTTC. This codes for CASSTGQVINEQYF.

Regarding this clone: At one of its ends the junction is not consistent with the germline gene, which may arise from a read error. The chain joins TRBV25-1 to TRBJ2-7; no definite D call. The CDR3 loop spans 12 amino acids. Germline assignment: CDR1 MGHDK and CDR2 SYGVNS. The chain's CDR3 is CASSEYSSEQYF. CDR3 bases: TGTGCCAGCAGTGAATATTCCTCCGAGCAGTACTTC.

The rearrangement joins TRBV5-4 to TRBJ1-2; 7 bases align to TRBD1. Losses at the gene ends were 7 bases for V and 6 bases for J; bases not matched to a gene: 12. Germline V gives CDR1 SGHNT, CDR2 YYREEE (reference sequence). The CDR3 is 14 residues long. CDR3 sequence (DNA): TGTGCCAGCCAGCCGTACAGGGGACGCGATGGCTACACCTTC. This codes for CASQPYRGRDGYTF.

As concerns this clone: This likely comes from a read error, as the CDR3 has no conserved phenylalanine or tryptophan at its end. Because the CDR3's place on the DNA is in doubt, the DNA is left out and the CDR3 is given as listed by TCRdb. The chain recombines TRBV19 with TRBJ1-3. Germline V gene lookup returns CDR1 LNHDA and CDR2 SQIVND (reference sequence). The CDR3 region is 14 residues in length, termini included. The CDR3 spells CASNPTEQSRRLAL.

The chain recombines TRBV30 with TRBJ2-1, with TRBD2 identical over 13 bases. This CDR3 has 15 amino acids. CDR1 GTSNPN and CDR2 SVGIG come from the germline V gene (reference sequence). The V segment lost 3 bases and the J segment 11 bases; nucleotides outside the gene matches: 10. The CDR3 nucleotides are TGTGCCTGGAGCCTAACTAGCGGGAGGGGCCCGCAGCAGTTCTTC. Protein sequence: CAWSLTSGRGPQQFF. Supplemented by reference TRBV30 and TRBJ2-1, the full variable domain reads SQTIHQWPATLVQPVGSPLSLECTVEGTSNPNLYWYRQAAGRGLQLLFYSVGIGQISSEVPQNLSASRPQDRQFILSSKKLLLSDSGFYLCAWSLTSGRGPQQFFGPGTRLTVL.

CDR3 amino acids: CASSLGGRGTEAFF. As DNA, the CDR3 is TGTGCCAGCAGCTTGGGGGGGCGAGGTACTGAAGCTTTCTTT. The rearrangement links TRBV7-8 to TRBJ1-1; D perhaps matches TRBD1 (6 bases). With 3 bases removed from V and 5 bases from J, the gap between germline ends came to 13 bases. This CDR3 has 14 amino acids. The V gene's germline CDR1 is SGHVS and CDR2 FQNEAQ. Based on the CDR3 plus reference TRBV7-8 and TRBJ1-1, the full variable domain is GAGVSQSPRYKVAKRGQDVALRCDPISGHVSLFWYQQALGQGPEFLTYFQNEAQLDKSGLPSDRFFAERPEGSVSTLKIQRTQQEDSAVYLCASSLGGRGTEAFFGQGTRLTVV.

The table lists this clone with a count of one. The chain employs TRBV4-2 and TRBJ1-1, with TRBD1 matching 11 bases. The V gene's germline CDR1 is LGHNA and CDR2 YNFKEQ. Trimming took 3 bases from V and 4 from J; bases not matched to a gene: 7. The CDR3 is 16 residues long. CDR3: CASSQKDRGLGTEAFF. The CDR3 coding sequence is TGTGCCAGCAGCCAGAAGGACAGGGGGCTGGGCACTGAAGCTTTCTTT.

J is TRBJ2-5 and V is TRBV4-3; TRBD2 is a possible D gene (6 bases). Per the germline V gene, CDR1 is LGHNA and CDR2 is YSLEER. CDR3 length: 15 residues. V was shortened by 0 bases and J by 1 base, with 9 bases between the two germline ends. This CDR3 reads CASSQDVSGQETQYF. The CDR3, as DNA: TGCGCCAGCAGCCAAGACGTTAGCGGCCAAGAGACCCAGTACTTC.

This chain connects TRBV30 to TRBJ1-5; D perhaps matches TRBD1 (5 bases). The CDR3 loop spans 13 amino acids. Germline CDR1 reads GTSNPN; CDR2 reads SVGIG (reference sequence). Trimming took off 0 bases at V and 4 bases at J, with 7 bases between the two ends. The CDR3 region is CAWSVQENQPQHF. CDR3 DNA: TGTGCCTGGAGTGTACAGGAGAATCAGCCCCAGCATTTT.

V and J are TRBV19 and TRBJ1-2; possible D gene TRBD1, 5 bases. V was shortened by 6 bases and J by 2 bases, with 16 bases between the two germline ends. The CDR3 runs 15 residues. The germline V gene has CDR1 LNHDA and CDR2 SQIVND (reference sequence). The chain's CDR3 is CASRPTTGGNYGYTF. The DNA for the CDR3 is TGTGCCAGTAGACCGACCACAGGCGGAAACTATGGCTACACCTTC.

The chain couples TRBV6-1 to TRBJ2-3, with D possibly matching TRBD2 (5 bases). Germline V gene sequence: CDR1 MNHNS, CDR2 SASEGT. Trimming took off 7 bases at V and 4 bases at J, with 18 bases between the two ends. This CDR3 spans 15 amino acids. The CDR3 DNA reads TGTGCCAGCACCAACCCCCGGGCGGGTGCAGATACGCAGTATTTT. Translated, it gives CASTNPRAGADTQYF.

The V gene is TRBV19, the J gene TRBJ2-7, with TRBD1 matching over 7 bases. CDR3 size: 14 residues. Trimming cost V 4 bases and J 3 bases; bases outside gene matches: 6. Germline-derived CDR1 and CDR2 are LNHDA and SQIVND (reference sequence). CDR3 loop: CASSTTGNNYEQYF. Written as DNA, the CDR3 is TGTGCCAGTAGTACGACAGGGAACAACTACGAGCAGTACTTC.

The rearrangement joins TRBV5-1 to TRBJ1-1; D is perhaps TRBD1 (6 bases). The CDR3 is 15 residues long. Trimming left V 5 bases short and J 0 bases short, with 14 bases between. CDR1 is SGHRS, CDR2 YFSETQ, per germline. Here the CDR3 DNA reads TGCGCCAGCAGACGGGACATCTTCATGAACACTGAAGCTTTCTTT. Amino acids: CASRRDIFMNTEAFF.

V gene TRBV7-9 combines with J gene TRBJ1-1, with D perhaps matching TRBD1 (5 bases). Trimming cost V 5 bases and J 1 base, with 11 bases left between them. Germline assignment: CDR1 SEHNR and CDR2 FQNEAQ (reference sequence). The CDR3 extends over 14 amino acids. This CDR3 reads CASSPWGSNTEAFF. CDR3 nucleotides: TGTGCCAGCAGCCCCTGGGGGTCGAACACTGAAGCTTTCTTT.

The chain employs TRBV29-1 and TRBJ2-7; perhaps TRBD1 as D (6 bases). With 4 bases removed from V and 2 bases from J, the gap between germline ends came to 9 bases. This CDR3 region has 12 residues. The germline CDR1 and CDR2 sequences are SQVTM and ANQGSEA. The CDR3 coding sequence is TGCAGCGTTGGACAGGTGACCTACGAGCAGTACTTC. It encodes CSVGQVTYEQYF.

In its sample, this clone was seen once. The rearrangement joins TRBV19 to TRBJ2-1, with TRBD2 identical over 13 bases. The CDR3 sequence is 17 residues long. Germline CDR1 and CDR2: LNHDA and SQIVND (reference sequence). The V gene end was trimmed by 1 base and the J gene end by 6 bases; junction bases not matched to a gene: 6. CDR3 sequence: CASSIGRTSGSVNEQFF. The CDR3 coding sequence is TGTGCCAGTAGTATAGGCCGGACTAGCGGGAGTGTCAATGAGCAGTTCTTC.

V and J are TRBV15 and TRBJ1-3; D unresolved. The V gene lost 1 base and the J gene lost 0 bases, with 13 bases spanning the gap. The CDR3 runs to 17 residues. Germline V gene lookup returns CDR1 LNHNV and CDR2 YYDKDF (reference sequence). In DNA, the CDR3 is TGTGCCACCAGCAGAGGAGGTCAGTCAGTCTCTGGAAACACCATATATTTT. Protein sequence: CATSRGGQSVSGNTIYF.